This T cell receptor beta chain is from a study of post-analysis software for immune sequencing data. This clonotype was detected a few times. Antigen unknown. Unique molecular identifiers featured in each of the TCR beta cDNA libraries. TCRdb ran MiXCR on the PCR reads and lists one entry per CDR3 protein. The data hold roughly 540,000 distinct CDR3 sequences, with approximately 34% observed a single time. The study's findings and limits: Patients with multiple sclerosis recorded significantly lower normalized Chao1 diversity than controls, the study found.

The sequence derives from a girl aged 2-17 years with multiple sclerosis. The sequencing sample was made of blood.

Written as DNA, the CDR3 is TGCGCCAGCAGCCAAGAGGGGGCGGGGGCCCTCTACGAGCAGTACTTC. Amino acids: CASSQEGAGALYEQYF. The chain has TRBV4-1 and TRBJ2-7; a weak D match, TRBD2 (7 bases). CDR1 is MGHRA and CDR2 is YSYEKL in the germline V gene. This CDR3 has 16 amino acids. V was shortened by 0 bases and J by 3 bases, with 15 bases between the two germline ends.